This T cell receptor beta chain was identified in a study of blood T cell repertoires in COVID-19. This clone has just a few counts. TCRdb's table, derived via immunoSEQ multiplex PCR, lists solely in-frame clones and lacks some. Of over 100,000 clones listed, approximately 87% are singletons. The CDR3 extends over 14 amino acids. V was trimmed by 1 base and J by 3 bases, leaving 9 bases between them. Germline V gene lookup returns CDR1 KGHSH and CDR2 LQKENI. J is TRBJ1-1 and V is TRBV18; D gene unclear. Sequencing was performed on peripheral blood. This TCR came from a woman aged 45-59 years with acute or convalescent COVID-19. The CDR3 loop is CASSPRASDTEAFF. CDR3 in DNA: TGTGCCAGCTCACCACGGGCCTCCGACACTGAAGCTTTCTTT.